This T cell receptor beta chain was identified in a study of cytomegalovirus exposure and HLA in healthy donors. Broader study findings: Researchers reported in a later analysis that a missense DCLRE1C variant was tied to TCR beta V- and J-gene trimming. Within an earlier analysis, most TCR beta V segments proved productive either about 87% or about 30% of the time.

The CDR3 totals 15 residues. Looked up from germline, CDR1 is KGHSH and CDR2 is LQKENI. V was pared by 2 bases and J by 1 base, with 1 base of the junction left unmatched. Primers included in the PCR were 60 Vbeta and 13 Jbeta primers. Repertoires were generated with immunoSEQ multiplex PCR, while TCRdb's copy carries only in-frame clones and drops some. The sample consists of some 100,000 clones, around 85% of them appearing once. This clone was recorded only once. Antigen specificity is unknown. The origin of this receptor is a man in his late teens or twenties in good health and CMV-seronegative. The specimen was PBMCs. The chain carries TRBV18 and TRBJ2-1; TRBD1 aligns across 8 bases. Here the CDR3 reads CASSPDRGSYNEQFF. The CDR3 DNA reads as TGTGCCAGCTCACCAGACAGGGGATCCTACAATGAGCAGTTCTTC.